This entry features one TCR beta chain sequence. Its antigen is undetermined. The record originates from a study of T cell responses to AZD1222 COVID-19 vaccine. Findings and limits, study-wide: Donor demographics were predominantly white British with a female majority; clonal diversity may be underestimated. Only 5 or 6 individuals given AZD1222 were seropositive at baseline. In all cases, repertoires were sampled only after the peak T cell response.

Profiled with immunoSEQ multiplex PCR; TCRdb holds only in-frame clones, not every one. The sample holds about 150,000 clones, 91% seen once. This CDR3 comprises 13 residues. The V end was cut by 6 bases, the J end by 9 bases, with 15 bases between. This chain joins TRBV12-3 or TRBV12-4 and TRBJ1-5, with D possibly TRBD1 on 5 matching bases. The sequence derives from an adult who received the MenACWY meningococcal vaccine as a control. The sequencing used peripheral blood, collected 28 days after the second dose of the MenACWY control vaccine. The CDR3 DNA follows: TGTGCCAGCAGGGAAGCGGGGGAAGGGCCCCAGCATTTT. Its translation is CASREAGEGPQHF.